The 15 T cell receptor beta chains below all came from one sample that was sequenced in a study of CD8+ T cells in alopecia areata (dated by TCRdb to the late 2010s). This sample's time point label indicates: about 4 weeks on oral tofacitinib. Explained via the paper, the treatment or condition label denotes: oral pan-JAK inhibitor, 5-10 mg twice daily. Library construction relied on the immunoSEQ multiplex PCR assay. For TCR sequencing, RNA was extracted from every sample and reverse transcribed into cDNA to serve as template. TCRdb stores this immuneACCESS table with in-frame sequences only. Part of the clones is absent; in the studies checked, under half of the shortfall reflects unresolved V genes, and no reason is known for the rest. The sample table contains over 120,000 clones; only one count was recorded for roughly 50% of them. The ten largest clones take up roughly 15% of the sample. Sequencing was performed on CD8+ T cells sorted from blood, taken at week 4, from a patient treated with tofacitinib. Receptors were obtained from a human donor with alopecia areata.

The chain has TRBV4-2 and TRBJ2-6; D is perhaps TRBD1 or TRBD2 (5 bases each). V shed 0 bases and J shed 4 bases, with 10 bases lying between them. Germline CDR1 is LGHNA and CDR2 is YNFKEQ. The CDR3 is made up of 16 amino acids. The CDR3 nucleotides read TGTGCCAGCAGCCAAGATCGAGGGACCGGGGCCAACGTCCTGACTTTC. It encodes CASSQDRGTGANVLTF.

This clone was seen more than once but under ten times. The chain couples TRBV27 to TRBJ1-6; 7 nucleotides match TRBD1. Germline trimming cut 6 bases from V and 10 bases from J; bases unmatched to any gene: 18. CDR1 is MNHEY and CDR2 is SMNVEV in the germline V gene (reference sequence). CDR3 length: 17 amino acids. The CDR3, as DNA: TGTGCCAGCAGCCAAGAAGCCACAGGGGAGGGATACTCACCCCTCCACTTT. This sequence encodes CASSQEATGEGYSPLHF.

This clone was counted between two and nine times. The CDR3 bases are TGTGCCAGCAGCTCCTGGAGGGATGCGAACACCGGGGAGCTGTTTTTT. The encoded protein is CASSSWRDANTGELFF. This rearrangement joins TRBV13 to TRBJ2-2; D possibly corresponds to TRBD2 (6 bases). Trimming stripped 4 bases from V and 0 bases from J, with 12 bases between. The CDR3 is 16 residues long. Germline V gives CDR1 PRHDT, CDR2 FYEKMQ (reference sequence).

This clone was found a few times. This sequence joins TRBV29-1 and TRBJ2-1, with D hard to call. The V and J ends lost 7 bases and 7 bases respectively, with 17 bases between them. This CDR3 is built from 13 residues. CDR1 and CDR2 from the germline V gene are SQVTM and ANQGSEA. CDR3 protein: CSALGTQGNEQFF. The CDR3, as DNA: TGCAGCGCCCTGGGAACCCAAGGGAATGAGCAGTTCTTC.

The chain employs TRBV6-5 and TRBJ1-2; D possibly corresponds to TRBD1 (6 bases). The germline V gene has CDR1 MNHEY and CDR2 SVGAGI. Trimming removed 0 bases at V and 3 bases at J, with 11 bases between. The CDR3 is 15 residues long. The chain's CDR3 is CASSYSTGGYYGYTF. CDR3 nucleotides: TGTGCCAGCAGTTACTCGACCGGGGGCTACTATGGCTACACCTTC.

This clone showed up just a few times. This chain uses TRBV29-1 with TRBJ2-7; tentatively, D is TRBD2 (5 bases). This CDR3 has 12 residues. Germline V CDR1 and CDR2: SQVTM, ANQGSEA. V dropped 4 bases and J dropped 5 bases, with 12 bases sitting between them. CDR3 sequence reads: CSVGEGSNEQYF. CDR3 in DNA: TGCAGCGTTGGAGAGGGTTCGAACGAGCAGTACTTC.

V gene TRBV7-9 combines with J gene TRBJ2-7, with 9 bases identical to TRBD1. V lost 5 bases, J lost 4 bases, and 9 bases stayed unmatched. The CDR3 has 15 amino acids. The V gene's germline CDR1 is SEHNR and CDR2 FQNEAQ (reference sequence). This chain's CDR3 is CASSHPIQGAYEQYF. The DNA for the CDR3 is TGTGCCAGCAGCCACCCAATACAGGGGGCTTACGAGCAGTACTTC.

V usage is TRBV27 and J usage is TRBJ2-2; D is ambiguous. Trimming took off 0 bases at V and 4 bases at J, with 3 bases between the two ends. The CDR3 length is 13 residues. Germline V gene sequence: CDR1 MNHEY, CDR2 SMNVEV (reference sequence). The CDR3 sequence: CASSLSTTGELFF. The DNA of the CDR3 is TGTGCCAGCAGTTTATCGACCACCGGGGAGCTGTTTTTT.

The chain couples TRBV2 to TRBJ2-7; D ambiguous. V dropped 2 bases and J dropped 3 bases, with 11 bases sitting between them. Per germline, CDR1 SNHLY and CDR2 FYNNEI. This CDR3 has 14 residues. The CDR3 nucleotides are TGTGCCAGCAGTGAACTTCCAGAAAACTACGAGCAGTACTTC. Amino acids: CASSELPENYEQYF.

The chain employs TRBV2 and TRBJ2-1, with 8 bases that match TRBD2. CDR1 is SNHLY and CDR2 is FYNNEI in the germline V gene. The trim removed 3 bases at V and 7 bases at J, leaving 11 bases unmatched. The CDR3 extends over 16 amino acids. CDR3 amino acids: CASSDIAASGGNEQFF. The DNA for the CDR3 is TGTGCCAGCAGTGACATCGCCGCCAGCGGGGGTAATGAGCAGTTCTTC.

The rearrangement joins TRBV6-5 to TRBJ2-3; tentatively, D is TRBD1 or TRBD2 (5 bases each). Germline loops: CDR1 MNHEY, CDR2 SVGAGI. Trimming took off 0 bases at V and 0 bases at J, with 10 bases between the two ends. The CDR3 consists of 16 residues. The CDR3 is CASSYSRGSSTDTQYF. DNA for the CDR3: TGTGCCAGCAGTTACTCGAGGGGTTCGAGCACAGATACGCAGTATTTT.

The rearrangement links TRBV5-1 to TRBJ1-6; no definite D call. This CDR3 is built from 13 residues. The germline V gene has CDR1 SGHRS and CDR2 YFSETQ. V was trimmed by 4 bases and J by 7 bases, leaving 9 bases between them. This chain's CDR3 is CASSDDGNSPLHF. The CDR3 DNA reads TGCGCCAGCAGCGACGACGGGAATTCACCCCTCCACTTT.

This chain links TRBV12-5 with TRBJ1-5; D is unclear. CDR1 is LGHNT, CDR2 FRNRAP, per germline. CDR3 size: 13 residues. V was trimmed by 6 bases and J by 6 bases, leaving 12 bases between them. The CDR3 here is CASGHDIGQPQHF. The CDR3 DNA is TGTGCTAGTGGACACGATATAGGTCAGCCCCAGCATTTT.

This clone has more than one count but fewer than ten. J is TRBJ1-3 and V is TRBV25-1; D uncertain. V lost 3 bases and J lost 4, with 1 base in between. The germline CDR1 and CDR2 sequences are MGHDK and SYGVNS. The CDR3 is made up of 11 amino acids. CDR3 amino acids: CASSEGNTIYF. The DNA of the CDR3 is TGTGCCAGCAGTGAGGGAAACACCATATATTTT.

The V call is TRBV7-8, the J call TRBJ1-5; D not certain. With 5 bases removed from V and 0 bases from J, the gap between germline ends came to 17 bases. The CDR3 is 17 residues long. CDR1 SGHVS and CDR2 FQNEAQ come from the germline V gene. The CDR3 nucleotides read TGTGCCAGCAGCCCCACAATCGGTGGGAATAGCAATCAGCCCCAGCATTTT. Protein sequence: CASSPTIGGNSNQPQHF.